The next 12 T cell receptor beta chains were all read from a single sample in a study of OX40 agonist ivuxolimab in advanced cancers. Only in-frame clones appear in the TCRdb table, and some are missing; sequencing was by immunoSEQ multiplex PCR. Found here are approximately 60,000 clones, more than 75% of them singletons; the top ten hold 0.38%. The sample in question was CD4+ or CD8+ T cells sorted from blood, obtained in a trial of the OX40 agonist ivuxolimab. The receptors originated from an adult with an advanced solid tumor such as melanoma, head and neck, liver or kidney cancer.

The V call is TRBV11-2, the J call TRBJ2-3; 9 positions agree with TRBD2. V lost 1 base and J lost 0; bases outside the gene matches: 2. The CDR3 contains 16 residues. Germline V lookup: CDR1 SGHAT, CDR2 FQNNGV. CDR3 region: CASSLGLAASTDTQYF. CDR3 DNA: TGTGCCAGCAGCTTAGGACTAGCGGCTAGCACAGATACGCAGTATTTT.

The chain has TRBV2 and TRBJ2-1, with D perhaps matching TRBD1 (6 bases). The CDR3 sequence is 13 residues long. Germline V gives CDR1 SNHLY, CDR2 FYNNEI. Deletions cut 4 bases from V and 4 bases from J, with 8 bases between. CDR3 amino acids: CASSVGQYNEQFF. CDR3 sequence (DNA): TGTGCCAGCAGTGTAGGACAGTACAATGAGCAGTTCTTC.

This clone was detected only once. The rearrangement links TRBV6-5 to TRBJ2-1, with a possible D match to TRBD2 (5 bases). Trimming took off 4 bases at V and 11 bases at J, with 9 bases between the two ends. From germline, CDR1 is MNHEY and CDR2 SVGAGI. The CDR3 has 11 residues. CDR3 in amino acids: CASSFPGKQFF. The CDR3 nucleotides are TGTGCCAGCAGTTTCCCGGGAAAGCAGTTCTTC.

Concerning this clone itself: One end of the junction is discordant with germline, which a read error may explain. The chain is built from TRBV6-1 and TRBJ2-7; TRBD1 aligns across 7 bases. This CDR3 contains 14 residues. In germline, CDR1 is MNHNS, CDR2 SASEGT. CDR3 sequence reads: CASSEVRQGYGNDF. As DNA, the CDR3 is TGTGCCAGCAGTGAAGTCCGACAGGGTTACGGGAATGACTTC.

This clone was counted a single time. Here the CDR3 reads CASSSGENTGELFF. CDR3 sequence (DNA): TGCGCCAGCAGTTCGGGGGAGAACACCGGGGAGCTGTTTTTT. This sequence joins TRBV5-1 and TRBJ2-2, with D perhaps matching TRBD2 (6 bases). Germline V lookup: CDR1 SGHRS, CDR2 YFSETQ. Trimming took 5 bases from V and 1 from J, leaving 9 bases between them. The length of the CDR3 is 14 residues.

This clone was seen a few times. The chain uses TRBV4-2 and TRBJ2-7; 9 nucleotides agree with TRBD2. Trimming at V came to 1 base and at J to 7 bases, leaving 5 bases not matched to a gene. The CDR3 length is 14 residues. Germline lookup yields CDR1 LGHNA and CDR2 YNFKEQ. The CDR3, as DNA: TGTGCCAGCAGCCAAGGCGGGGGGGCCTGGGAGCAGTACTTC. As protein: CASSQGGGAWEQYF.

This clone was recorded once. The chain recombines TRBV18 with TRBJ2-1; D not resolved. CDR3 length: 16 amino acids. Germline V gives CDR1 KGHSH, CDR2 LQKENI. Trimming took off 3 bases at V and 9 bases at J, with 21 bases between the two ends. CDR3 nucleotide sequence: TGTGCCAGCTCACCCACGGTCTTAAGGGTGAGTGGTGAGCAGTTCTTC. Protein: CASSPTVLRVSGEQFF.

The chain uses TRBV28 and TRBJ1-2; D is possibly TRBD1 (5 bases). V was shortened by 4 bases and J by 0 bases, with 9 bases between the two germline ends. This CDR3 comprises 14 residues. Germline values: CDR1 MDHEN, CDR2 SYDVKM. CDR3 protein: CASSSSGANYGYTF. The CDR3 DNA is TGTGCCAGCAGTTCCTCGGGGGCTAACTATGGCTACACCTTC.

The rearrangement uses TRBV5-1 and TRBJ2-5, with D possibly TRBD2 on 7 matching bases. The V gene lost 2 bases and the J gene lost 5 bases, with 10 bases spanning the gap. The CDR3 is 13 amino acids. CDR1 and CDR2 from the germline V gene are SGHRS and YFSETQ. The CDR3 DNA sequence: TGCGCCAGCAGCTTAGGGGGGGCTGAGACCCAGTACTTC. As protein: CASSLGGAETQYF.

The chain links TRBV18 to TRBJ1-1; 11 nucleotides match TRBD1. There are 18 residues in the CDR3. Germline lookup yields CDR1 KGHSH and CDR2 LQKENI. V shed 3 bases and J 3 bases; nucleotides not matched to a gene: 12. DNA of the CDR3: TGTGCCAGCTCACCCCGGGACAGGGGGAGGCTACGGGACACTGAAGCTTTCTTT. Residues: CASSPRDRGRLRDTEAFF.

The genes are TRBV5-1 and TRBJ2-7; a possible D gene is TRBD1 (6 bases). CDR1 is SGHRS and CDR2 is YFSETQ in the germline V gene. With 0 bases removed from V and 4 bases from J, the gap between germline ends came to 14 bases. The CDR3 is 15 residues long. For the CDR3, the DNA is TGCGCCAGCAGCTTGGTGGCAGGGGCAGAGTACGAGCAGTACTTC. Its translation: CASSLVAGAEYEQYF.

CDR3 in DNA: TGTGCCAGCAGCGTAGACGGCGGCGTTAATGAAAAACTGTTTTTT. Translating it yields CASSVDGGVNEKLFF. The chain links TRBV9 to TRBJ1-4; D call uncertain. The CDR3 has 15 amino acids. CDR1 is SGDLS and CDR2 is YYNGEE in the germline V gene. Trimming cost V 0 bases and J 4 bases, with 10 bases left between them. The entire variable domain, with the rest obtained from reference TRBV9 and TRBJ1-4, is as follows: DSGVTQTPKHLITATGQRVTLRCSPRSGDLSVYWYQQSLDQGLQFLIQYYNGEERAKGNILERFSAQQFPDLHSELNLSSLELGDSALYFCASSVDGGVNEKLFFGSGTQLSVL.